Listed below are T cell receptor beta chains from one sample, sequenced in a study of patients and donors after allogeneic stem cell transplantation. TCRdb analysed the RT-PCR reads with MiXCR anew, one entry per CDR3 protein. This sample has some 90,000 distinct CDR3 sequences; around 46% occur once, and the top ten carry roughly two thirds. What was sequenced was blood, either unsorted or a sorted T cell fraction (not recorded which). The source of these receptors is a human donor who was either an allogeneic HSCT recipient or a stem cell or donor lymphocyte infusion donor (not recorded which). It is not recorded whose cells these are; they may come from a transplant donor. Both conserved end residues are part of each CDR3. The order of the fields is V gene, clone size, J gene, D gene, CDR3 DNA, CDR3 protein. A D gene is named only where the DNA matches it firmly. Clone sizes are given selectively: once, few, many, or a class where the clone is expanded.

TRBV6-6	-	TRBJ1-5	-	TGTGCCAGCAGCCCCTACGCTAGCAATCAGCCCCAGCATTTT	CASSPYASNQPQHF
TRBV27	-	TRBJ1-4	-	TGTGCCAGCAGTTTTCTGAGGTTGGGTGAAAAACTGTTTTTT	CASSFLRLGEKLFF
TRBV15	few	TRBJ1-2	-	TGTGCCACCAGCTCCCCCGGTGAGGGGACTTTCTCTGGCTACACCTTC	CATSSPGEGTFSGYTF
TRBV20-1	-	TRBJ1-4	-	TGCAGTGCTAGAGATCAGGGACACCGGGTTGAAAAACTGTTTTTT	CSARDQGHRVEKLFF
TRBV11-2	few	TRBJ1-1	-	TGTGCCAGCAGCCTAGTGAACAGGTCCTTTAGGGGATTCTTT	CASSLVNRSFRGFF
TRBV12-3/TRBV12-4	-	TRBJ2-1	TRBD1	TGTGCCAGCGTACGGGACAGCGCGGACGAGCAGTTCTTC	CASVRDSADEQFF
TRBV6-5	-	TRBJ2-1	TRBD2	TGTGCCAGCAGCCCCTATGGCGGGAGGAGGGGTGAGCAGTTCTTC	CASSPYGGRRGEQFF
TRBV28	few	TRBJ1-5	-	TGTGCCAGCAGTTCGGGTGGGATAGGGACCCAGCATTTT	CASSSGGIGTQHF
TRBV29-1	-	TRBJ2-5	-	TGCAGGCCATGGGAGCGGACCCTCCAAGAGACCCAGTACTTC	CRPWERTLQETQYF
TRBV14	-	TRBJ1-5	-	TGTGCCAGCACGGGACCCCAAAGGATCCAGCATTTT	CASTGPQRIQHF
TRBV25-1	-	TRBJ1-4	-	TGTGCCAGCAGTGTTGGGCCAAAACTGTTTTTT	CASSVGPKLFF
TRBV4-2	few	TRBJ1-5	-	TGTGCCAGCAGCCAATCCCAAAGGGGGGTGAAGGGCAATCAGCCCCAGCATTTT	CASSQSQRGVKGNQPQHF
TRBV5-1	-	TRBJ1-1	-	TGCGCCAGCAGCACCGGGGATACTGAAGCTTTCTTT	CASSTGDTEAFF
TRBV10-3	-	TRBJ1-3	-	TGTGCCATCAGTGAGTCCTCGGGGGGATCGACCATATATTTT	CAISESSGGSTIYF
TRBV7-6	once	TRBJ1-4	-	TGTGCCAGCAGCTTGGGGGGTTTTGGTGAAAAACTGTTTTTT	CASSLGGFGEKLFF
TRBV6-5	-	TRBJ2-7	-	TGTGCCAGCAGTCGTAACAGGGAAGGTGAGCAGTACTTC	CASSRNREGEQYF
TRBV9	-	TRBJ2-7	-	TGTGCCAGCAGCGTAGCTCCCCGCGGCTACTACGAGCAGTACTTC	CASSVAPRGYYEQYF
TRBV7-3	-	TRBJ1-5	-	TGTGCCAGCAGCGTCCCGGGGGAGCCCCAGCATTTT	CASSVPGEPQHF
TRBV4-3	few	TRBJ1-5	-	TGCGCCAGCAGCCTAAGTTTAGGGGATCTTCAGCCCCAGCATTTT	CASSLSLGDLQPQHF
TRBV7-8	few	TRBJ2-5	TRBD1	TGTGCCAGCAGCTTTTTGGGAAAGGACAGGGCCTCGGAGACCCAGTACTTC	CASSFLGKDRASETQYF
TRBV6-6	-	TRBJ1-1	-	TGTGCCAGCAGGGGGGGCAGGGGATCTGAAGCTTTCTTT	CASRGGRGSEAFF
TRBV28	-	TRBJ1-2	TRBD1	TGTGCCAGCAGTTCACCCGCACAGGGGGGGAACTATGGCTACACCTTC	CASSSPAQGGNYGYTF
TRBV6-6	-	TRBJ1-1	-	TGTGCCAGCAGTTACTCGAACAGGCCCAAAGCTTTCTTT	CASSYSNRPKAFF
TRBV12-3/TRBV12-4	-	TRBJ2-7	TRBD1	TGTGCCAGCAGTTTGTGGCAGGGGGCCTACGAGCAGTACTTC	CASSLWQGAYEQYF
TRBV2	once	TRBJ1-1	-	TGTGCCAGCAAAACCCCAAGGGGCCGGAGGGACACTGAAGCTTTCTTT	CASKTPRGRRDTEAFF
TRBV5-1	-	TRBJ1-4	TRBD1	TGCGCCAGCAGCTTGTTCCGGGACAGTAATGAAAAACTGTTTTTT	CASSLFRDSNEKLFF